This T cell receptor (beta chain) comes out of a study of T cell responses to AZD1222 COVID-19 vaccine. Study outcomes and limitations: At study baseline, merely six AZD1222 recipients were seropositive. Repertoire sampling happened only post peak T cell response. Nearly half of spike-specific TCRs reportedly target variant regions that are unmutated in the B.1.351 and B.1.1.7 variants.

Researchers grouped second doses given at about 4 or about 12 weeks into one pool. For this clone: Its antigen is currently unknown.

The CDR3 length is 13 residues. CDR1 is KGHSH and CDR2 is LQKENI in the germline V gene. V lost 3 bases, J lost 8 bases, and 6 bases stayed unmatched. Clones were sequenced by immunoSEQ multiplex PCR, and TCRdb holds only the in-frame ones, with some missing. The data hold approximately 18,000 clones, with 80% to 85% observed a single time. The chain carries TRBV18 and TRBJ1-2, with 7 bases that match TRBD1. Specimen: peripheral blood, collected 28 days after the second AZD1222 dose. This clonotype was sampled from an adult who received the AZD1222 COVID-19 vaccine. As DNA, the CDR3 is TGTGCCAGCTCACCCGACAGGGATCGGGGCTACACCTTC. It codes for CASSPDRDRGYTF.